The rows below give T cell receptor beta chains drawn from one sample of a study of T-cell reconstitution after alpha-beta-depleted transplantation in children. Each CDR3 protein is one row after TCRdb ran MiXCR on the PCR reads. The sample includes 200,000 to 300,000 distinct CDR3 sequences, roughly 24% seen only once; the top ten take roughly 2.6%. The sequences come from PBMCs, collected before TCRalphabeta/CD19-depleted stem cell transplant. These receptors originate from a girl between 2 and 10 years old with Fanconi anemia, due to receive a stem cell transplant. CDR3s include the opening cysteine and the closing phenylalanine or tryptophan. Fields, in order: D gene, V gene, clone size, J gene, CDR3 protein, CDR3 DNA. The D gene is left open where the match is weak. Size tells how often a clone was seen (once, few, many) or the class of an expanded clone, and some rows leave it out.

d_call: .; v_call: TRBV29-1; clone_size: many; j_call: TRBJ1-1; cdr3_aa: CSVPVNTEAFF; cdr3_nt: TGCAGCGTGCCCGTGAACACTGAAGCTTTCTTT
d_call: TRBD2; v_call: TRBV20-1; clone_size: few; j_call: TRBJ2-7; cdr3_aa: CSLRTSGREHEQYF; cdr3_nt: TGCAGCCTAAGGACTAGCGGGAGAGAACACGAGCAGTACTTC
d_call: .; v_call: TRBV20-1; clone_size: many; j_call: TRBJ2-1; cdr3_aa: CSARDWAGLHNEQFF; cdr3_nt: TGCAGTGCTAGAGATTGGGCAGGGCTCCACAATGAGCAGTTCTTC
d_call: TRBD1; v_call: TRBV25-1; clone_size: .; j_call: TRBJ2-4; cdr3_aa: CASSGLTGPLPYAKNIQYF; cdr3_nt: TGTGCCAGCAGTGGGTTGACAGGGCCACTCCCCTACGCCAAAAACATTCAGTACTTC
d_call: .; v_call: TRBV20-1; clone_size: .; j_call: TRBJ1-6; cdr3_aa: CSARRDGSSYNSPLHF; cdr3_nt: TGCAGTGCTAGACGGGACGGAAGCTCCTATAATTCACCCCTCCACTTT
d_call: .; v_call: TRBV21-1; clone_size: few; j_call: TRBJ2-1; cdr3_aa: CASSILTRPNNEQFF; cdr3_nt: TGTGCCAGCAGCATTTTAACTAGACCGAACAATGAGCAGTTCTTC
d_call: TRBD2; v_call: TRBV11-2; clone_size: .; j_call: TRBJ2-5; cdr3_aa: CASSSWTRPNKETQYF; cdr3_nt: TGTGCCAGCAGCTCGTGGACTAGGCCCAACAAGGAGACCCAGTACTTC
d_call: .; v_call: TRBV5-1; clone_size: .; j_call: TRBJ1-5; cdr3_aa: CASSLEGGRNQPQHF; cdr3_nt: TGCGCCAGCAGCTTGGAAGGAGGGAGGAATCAGCCCCAGCATTTT
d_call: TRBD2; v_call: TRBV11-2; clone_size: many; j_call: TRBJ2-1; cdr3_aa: CASSWSVSGGYSYNEQFF; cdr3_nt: TGTGCCAGCAGCTGGTCGGTTAGCGGGGGGTACTCCTACAATGAGCAGTTCTTC
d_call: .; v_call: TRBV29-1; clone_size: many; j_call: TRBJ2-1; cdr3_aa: CSGLSRRDIEFF; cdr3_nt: TGCAGCGGCCTTTCGCGGAGGGATATAGAGTTCTTC
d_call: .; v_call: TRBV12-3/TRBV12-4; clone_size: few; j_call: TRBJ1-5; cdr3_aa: CASSYQGTSNQPQHF; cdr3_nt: TGTGCCAGCAGTTATCAGGGCACTAGCAATCAGCCCCAGCATTTT
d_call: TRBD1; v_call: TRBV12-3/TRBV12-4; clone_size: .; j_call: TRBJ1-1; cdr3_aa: CASTAGQGTEAFF; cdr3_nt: TGTGCCAGCACGGCGGGACAGGGCACTGAAGCTTTCTTT
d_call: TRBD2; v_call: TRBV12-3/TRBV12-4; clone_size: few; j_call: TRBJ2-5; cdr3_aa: CASSVGTSVETQYF; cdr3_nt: TGTGCCAGCAGCGTGGGGACTAGTGTGGAGACCCAGTACTTC